This TCR beta chain was recorded in a study of blood T cell repertoires in COVID-19. Overall study: COVID-19 samples from acute and convalescent phases originated in the United States, Italy and Spain.

Sequencing was performed with immunoSEQ multiplex PCR; in TCRdb, only in-frame clones are kept and a portion is missing. The data show around 130,000 clones, roughly 90% seen once. Germline V lookup: CDR1 LGHNT, CDR2 FRNRAP. The CDR3 totals 15 residues. V was clipped by 2 bases and J by 5 bases; unmatched bases: 6. This receptor was obtained from a man aged 50 to 60 with active or convalescent COVID-19. The rearrangement links TRBV12-5 to TRBJ1-1; 9 bases are a match to TRBD1. The sample consisted of peripheral blood. CDR3 sequence: CASGLQQGANTEAFF. In DNA, the CDR3 is TGTGCTAGTGGTTTGCAACAGGGGGCAAATACTGAAGCTTTCTTT.